The 25 T cell receptor beta chains in this list originate from one sample, sequenced in a study of control samples from healthy donors and cancer patients. The data were produced by immunoSEQ multiplex PCR, yet TCRdb's version contains in-frame clones alone and is incomplete. This table has about 140,000 clones, roughly nine tenths appearing once. Sequenced input: blood. These receptors were collected from a man between 18 and 29 years old in good health.

V is TRBV6-6 and J is TRBJ1-1; D possibly corresponds to TRBD1 (5 bases). Trimming cost V 2 bases and J 8 bases, with 12 bases left between them. This CDR3 has 13 amino acids. The V gene's germline CDR1 is MNHNY and CDR2 SVGAGI (reference sequence). The CDR3 DNA reads TGTGCCAGCAGTTACGACGCGACAGCCGAAGCTTTCTTT. This translates into CASSYDATAEAFF.

V usage is TRBV7-9 and J usage is TRBJ2-2; D may be TRBD1 (6 bases). Germline assignment: CDR1 SEHNR and CDR2 FQNEAQ (reference sequence). The ends were cut back, 4 bases at V and 5 bases at J, with 14 bases in the middle. CDR3 length: 15 amino acids. DNA of the CDR3: TGTGCCAGCAGCTCTCCGGACAGTTTAACCGGGGAGCTGTTTTTT. It specifies CASSSPDSLTGELFF.

V usage is TRBV7-3 and J usage is TRBJ2-1; 7 bases match TRBD2. Germline loops: CDR1 SGHTA, CDR2 FQGTGA. The CDR3 consists of 14 residues. Trimming at V came to 5 bases and at J to 0 bases, leaving 1 base not matched to a gene. CDR3 in amino acids: CASSRDYSYNEQFF. In nucleotides, the CDR3 is TGTGCCAGCAGCCGGGACTACTCCTACAATGAGCAGTTCTTC. The complete variable domain, with remaining parts taken from reference TRBV7-3 and TRBJ2-1, reads GAGVSQTPSNKVTEKGKYVELRCDPISGHTALYWYRQSLGQGPEFLIYFQGTGAADDSGLPNDRFFAVRPEGSVSTLKIQRTERGDSAVYLCASSRDYSYNEQFFGPGTRLTVL.

The CDR3 DNA reads TGTGCCAGCAGCGTAGCAAGGGGGCATTCACCCCTCCACTTT. The encoded protein is CASSVARGHSPLHF. V and J are TRBV9 and TRBJ1-6; 7 bases agree with TRBD1. The CDR3 is 14 residues long. Trimming removed 0 bases from V and 8 bases from J; junction bases left unmatched: 2. Germline V lookup: CDR1 SGDLS, CDR2 YYNGEE.

The rearrangement joins TRBV7-9 to TRBJ1-1, with 10 bases fitting TRBD1. Germline trimming cut 1 base from V and 5 bases from J; bases unmatched to any gene: 7. Germline lookup yields CDR1 SEHNR and CDR2 FQNEAQ (reference sequence). The CDR3 is made up of 16 amino acids. The CDR3 sequence is CASSLVGTGVRTEAFF. Written as DNA, the CDR3 is TGTGCCAGCAGCTTAGTCGGGACAGGGGTTAGGACTGAAGCTTTCTTT.

The V and J genes are TRBV5-1 and TRBJ2-5, with D hard to call. The germline V and J ends were trimmed by 4 bases and 0 bases, with 4 bases remaining between them. The CDR3 has 12 amino acids. In germline, CDR1 is SGHRS, CDR2 YFSETQ. The CDR3 DNA reads as TGCGCCAGCAGCCTAGACCAAGAGACCCAGTACTTC. It encodes CASSLDQETQYF. Based on the CDR3 plus reference TRBV5-1 and TRBJ2-5, the full variable domain is KAGVTQTPRYLIKTRGQQVTLSCSPISGHRSVSWYQQTPGQGLQFLFEYFSETQRNKGNFPGRFSGRQFSNSRSEMNVSTLELGDSALYLCASSLDQETQYFGPGTRLLVL.

This clone was counted only a few times. This chain uses TRBV7-7 with TRBJ1-2, with unresolved D. With 5 bases removed from V and 8 bases from J, the gap between germline ends came to 12 bases. The CDR3 is made up of 12 amino acids. Germline assignment: CDR1 SSHAT and CDR2 FNYEAQ (reference sequence). The CDR3 sequence is CASSPWTRGYTF. CDR3 bases: TGTGCCAGCAGCCCATGGACGAGGGGCTACACCTTC.

This clone has just a few counts. The J gene is TRBJ1-1, the V gene TRBV6-5, with D possibly TRBD1 on 6 matching bases. Looked up from germline, CDR1 is MNHEY and CDR2 is SVGAGI. Trimming left V 6 bases short and J 3 bases short, with 8 bases between. This CDR3 comprises 12 residues. The CDR3 protein is CASRPGDTEAFF. Written as DNA, the CDR3 is TGTGCCAGCAGGCCAGGGGACACTGAAGCTTTCTTT.

The V gene is TRBV27, the J gene TRBJ2-7, with TRBD1 matching 12 bases. From germline, CDR1 is MNHEY and CDR2 SMNVEV (reference sequence). The CDR3 extends over 14 amino acids. V dropped 8 bases and J dropped 7; count of bases not matched to a gene: 9. The CDR3: CASASGTGGGEQYF. Here the CDR3 DNA reads TGTGCCAGCGCGTCCGGGACAGGGGGCGGGGAGCAGTACTTC.

The V call is TRBV5-6, the J call TRBJ1-6; D might be TRBD1 (5 bases). The CDR3 consists of 12 residues. V was clipped by 3 bases and J by 9 bases, with 7 bases between them. The germline V gene encodes CDR1 SGHDT and CDR2 YYEEEE. The CDR3 region has the DNA TGTGCCAGCAGCTCGGGACTTTCACCCCTCCACTTT. Its protein product is CASSSGLSPLHF. Drawing the rest from reference TRBV5-6 and TRBJ1-6, the complete variable domain is DAGVTQSPTHLIKTRGQQVTLRCSPKSGHDTVSWYQQALGQGPQFIFQYYEEEERQRGNFPDRFSGHQFPNYSSELNVNALLLGDSALYLCASSSGLSPLHFGNGTRLTVT.

This clone showed up just once. The chain combines TRBV5-5 with TRBJ2-1; D remains ambiguous. Germline loops: CDR1 SGHKS, CDR2 YYEKEE (reference sequence). This CDR3 spans 16 amino acids. With 2 bases removed from V and 0 bases from J, the gap between germline ends came to 12 bases. CDR3 coding DNA: TGTGCCAGCAGCTTTTGGTTAACGAGCTCCTACAATGAGCAGTTCTTC. Amino acid sequence: CASSFWLTSSYNEQFF. The full variable domain, rest sourced from reference TRBV5-5 and TRBJ2-1, is DAGVTQSPTHLIKTRGQQVTLRCSPISGHKSVSWYQQVLGQGPQFIFQYYEKEERGRGNFPDRFSARQFPNYSSELNVNALLLGDSALYLCASSFWLTSSYNEQFFGPGTRLTVL.

The chain uses TRBV2 and TRBJ2-5; 8 bases align to TRBD1. Germline-derived CDR1 and CDR2 are SNHLY and FYNNEI. The CDR3 contains 14 residues. With 7 bases clipped from V and 2 bases from J, the junction kept 6 bases outside the gene matches. DNA of the CDR3: TGTGCCAGCATCCGGGACAGGTCTCAAGAGACCCAGTACTTC. Encoded protein: CASIRDRSQETQYF.

V usage is TRBV6-6 and J usage is TRBJ1-1, with a weak D call TRBD1 (5 bases). V lost 11 bases to trimming and J lost 1 base, with 14 bases between them. CDR3 length equals 13 residues. Germline-derived CDR1 and CDR2 are MNHNY and SVGAGI (reference sequence). The DNA for the CDR3 is TGTGCCTGCCGGGACGCAGAGAACACTGAAGCTTTCTTT. Its translation: CACRDAENTEAFF.

The J gene is TRBJ1-6, the V gene TRBV6-5; tentatively, D is TRBD1 (5 bases). Germline CDR1 and CDR2: MNHEY and SVGAGI. Trimming cost V 6 bases and J 6 bases, with 15 bases left between them. The CDR3 runs 15 residues. CDR3 in amino acids: CASSLQALGNSPLHF. The CDR3 region has the DNA TGTGCCAGCAGCTTACAGGCCTTAGGTAATTCACCCCTCCACTTT.

The table lists this clone with a count of one. The V and J genes are TRBV4-1 and TRBJ2-5, with 7 bases identical to TRBD2. The CDR3 spans 14 residues. CDR1 and CDR2 from the germline V gene are MGHRA and YSYEKL. V trimming: 4 bases; J trimming: 3 bases; junction bases outside the gene matches: 5. The CDR3 region has the DNA TGCGCCAGCAGCCTTCCGGGGAGGGAAGAGACCCAGTACTTC. It codes for CASSLPGREETQYF.

The gene calls are TRBV5-4 and TRBJ2-2, with a weak D call TRBD2 (5 bases). Per germline, CDR1 SGHNT and CDR2 YYREEE (reference sequence). Between the trimmed V and J ends, which lost 3 bases and 6 bases, there was a span of 6 bases. There are 12 residues in the CDR3. Here the CDR3 reads CASSWGAGELFF. CDR3 DNA sequence: TGTGCCAGCAGCTGGGGAGCCGGGGAGCTGTTTTTT. Full variable domain (missing parts from reference TRBV5-4 and TRBJ2-2): ETGVTQSPTHLIKTRGQQVTLRCSSQSGHNTVSWYQQALGQGPQFIFQYYREEENGRGNFPPRFSGLQFPNYSSELNVNALELDDSALYLCASSWGAGELFFGEGSRLTVL.

This clone was detected only once. The genes are TRBV5-4 and TRBJ2-5; D gene ambiguous. The germline gives CDR1 SGHNT, CDR2 YYREEE (reference sequence). The CDR3 consists of 14 residues. V was shortened by 0 bases and J by 3 bases, with 9 bases between the two germline ends. The CDR3 region has the DNA TGTGCCAGCAGCTTGGATCCGGTGGAAGAGACCCAGTACTTC. It encodes CASSLDPVEETQYF.

The chain links TRBV24-1 to TRBJ1-5; no firm D call. The CDR3 length is 14 residues. V was pared by 6 bases and J by 5 bases, with 13 bases between. Per the germline V gene, CDR1 is KGHDR and CDR2 is SFDVKD. In nucleotides, the CDR3 is TGTGCCACCAGTCCGGCAGGCCGGGATCAGCCCCAGCATTTT. The encoded protein is CATSPAGRDQPQHF.

This clone was observed a few times. This rearrangement joins TRBV5-4 to TRBJ1-4, with 7 bases lining up with TRBD1. Looked up from germline, CDR1 is SGHNT and CDR2 is YYREEE (reference sequence). V lost 3 bases, J lost 0 bases, and 14 bases stayed unmatched. The length of the CDR3 is 19 residues. The DNA for the CDR3 is TGTGCCAGCAGCTGGGTTTGGCCCGGGACAGCCTCAACTAATGAAAAACTGTTTTTT. Translated: CASSWVWPGTASTNEKLFF.

The J gene is TRBJ2-7, the V gene TRBV2; TRBD1 is a possible D gene (5 bases). CDR1 is SNHLY and CDR2 is FYNNEI in the germline V gene. The CDR3 is 13 residues long. V lost 1 base and J lost 5, with 9 bases in between. CDR3 amino acids: CASSEGQGHEQYF. CDR3 nucleotides: TGTGCCAGCAGTGAAGGGCAGGGTCACGAGCAGTACTTC.

The rearrangement uses TRBV11-2 and TRBJ2-1; TRBD2 agrees at 8 bases. V dropped 5 bases and J dropped 0; count of bases not matched to a gene: 6. Germline CDR1 SGHAT, CDR2 FQNNGV. This CDR3 has 16 residues. The CDR3 DNA sequence: TGTGCCAGCAGCCCGCCCGGGACTAGCTCCTACAATGAGCAGTTCTTC. This encodes CASSPPGTSSYNEQFF.

The chain uses TRBV3-1 (or the pseudogene TRBV3-2) and TRBJ1-2; tentatively, D is TRBD1 (6 bases). With 1 base removed from V and 0 bases from J, the gap between germline ends came to 12 bases. Germline V gene sequence: CDR1 LGHDT, CDR2 YNNKEL (reference sequence). This CDR3 contains 16 residues. Here the CDR3 DNA reads TGTGCCAGCAGCCAAGGGAGACAGGCAGCTAACTATGGCTACACCTTC. It yields the protein CASSQGRQAANYGYTF.

The V and J genes are TRBV20-1 and TRBJ2-1, with a possible D match to TRBD1 (5 bases). Per germline, CDR1 DFQATT and CDR2 SNEGSKA (reference sequence). The V and J ends lost 3 bases and 3 bases respectively, with 15 bases between them. This CDR3 is built from 15 residues. CDR3 sequence reads: CSASKGAVYYNEQFF. The CDR3 DNA reads TGCAGTGCTAGTAAAGGGGCAGTCTACTACAATGAGCAGTTCTTC.

The gene calls are TRBV28 and TRBJ1-4, with a weak D call TRBD1 (5 bases). Germline CDR1 MDHEN, CDR2 SYDVKM. V lost 8 bases, J lost 3 bases, and 13 bases lay in between. The CDR3 runs 14 residues. Here the CDR3 reads CASQSRGPNEKLFF. The CDR3 coding sequence is TGTGCCAGCCAATCCCGGGGACCTAATGAAAAACTGTTTTTT.

The V and J genes are TRBV7-9 and TRBJ1-5; D ambiguous. Germline V CDR1 and CDR2: SEHNR, FQNEAQ (reference sequence). V was cut by 5 bases and J by 1 base, with 6 bases left in between. CDR3 length: 13 residues. The CDR3 coding sequence is TGTGCCAGCAGCAGAGAAAGCAATCAGCCCCAGCATTTT. Amino acid sequence: CASSRESNQPQHF. Together with reference TRBV7-9 and TRBJ1-5, the CDR3 gives the full variable domain: DTGVSQNPRHKITKRGQNVTFRCDPISEHNRLYWYRQTLGQGPEFLTYFQNEAQLEKSRLLSDRFSAERPKGSFSTLEIQRTEQGDSAMYLCASSRESNQPQHFGDGTRLSIL.